The 6 T cell receptor beta chains given below trace back to one sample, sequenced in a study of blood T cell repertoires in COVID-19. The method was immunoSEQ multiplex PCR; TCRdb's version includes in-frame clones alone and lacks a portion of them. The sample has tens of thousands of clones; roughly 90% are singletons. The sequenced sample consisted of peripheral blood. The receptors derive from a human donor in a cohort sampled during active COVID-19.

This rearrangement joins TRBV9 to TRBJ1-2; D is unresolved. This CDR3 spans 15 amino acids. Trimming pared 3 bases from V and 0 bases from J, leaving 12 bases between. Germline lookup yields CDR1 SGDLS and CDR2 YYNGEE. The CDR3 coding sequence is TGTGCCAGCAGCGAGGCAGCGGGGTCTAACTATGGCTACACCTTC. Translating it yields CASSEAAGSNYGYTF.

This sequence joins TRBV7-3 and TRBJ2-3; 8 bases match TRBD2. The CDR3 consists of 16 residues. The germline gives CDR1 SGHTA, CDR2 FQGTGA. V lost 5 bases to trimming and J lost 0 bases; unmatched junction nucleotides: 7. The CDR3 region has the DNA TGTGCCAGCAGCGCCTTTTCGGGGGGGAGCACAGATACGCAGTATTTT. It codes for CASSAFSGGSTDTQYF.

This chain uses TRBV12-3 or TRBV12-4 with TRBJ2-7; D is uncertain. Trimming pared 4 bases from V and 2 bases from J, leaving 6 bases between. The CDR3 runs 12 residues. The CDR3 bases are TGTGCCAGCAGTTCCGCGGCCTACGAGCAGTACTTC. Its translation: CASSSAAYEQYF.

The chain links TRBV18 to TRBJ2-2; D is undetermined. Germline lookup yields CDR1 KGHSH and CDR2 LQKENI. The CDR3 is made up of 19 amino acids. Trimming took 6 bases from V and 4 from J, leaving 27 bases between them. CDR3 nucleotides: TGTGCCAGCTCCCAAAATATCCCACCACGTGGGCGTAGCACCGGGGAGCTGTTTTTT. Its protein is CASSQNIPPRGRSTGELFF.

This sequence joins TRBV7-3 and TRBJ2-3, with 9 bases that match TRBD2. This CDR3 has 20 amino acids. Germline V gene lookup returns CDR1 SGHTA and CDR2 FQGTGA. After removal of 4 bases from V and 2 bases from J, the junction contained 19 bases not matched to a gene. Written as DNA, the CDR3 is TGTGCCAGCAGCTCAAGCATAGGGCTAGCGGGGAGCCACCCCACAGATACGCAGTATTTT. Translating it yields CASSSSIGLAGSHPTDTQYF.

The rearrangement joins TRBV9 to TRBJ1-2, with 7 bases fitting TRBD1. V dropped 3 bases and J dropped 4; count of bases not matched to a gene: 3. This CDR3 is 13 amino acids long. Germline V gene sequence: CDR1 SGDLS, CDR2 YYNGEE. The CDR3 DNA follows: TGTGCCAGCAGCGCGGGACAGAGCTATGGCTACACCTTC. As protein: CASSAGQSYGYTF.